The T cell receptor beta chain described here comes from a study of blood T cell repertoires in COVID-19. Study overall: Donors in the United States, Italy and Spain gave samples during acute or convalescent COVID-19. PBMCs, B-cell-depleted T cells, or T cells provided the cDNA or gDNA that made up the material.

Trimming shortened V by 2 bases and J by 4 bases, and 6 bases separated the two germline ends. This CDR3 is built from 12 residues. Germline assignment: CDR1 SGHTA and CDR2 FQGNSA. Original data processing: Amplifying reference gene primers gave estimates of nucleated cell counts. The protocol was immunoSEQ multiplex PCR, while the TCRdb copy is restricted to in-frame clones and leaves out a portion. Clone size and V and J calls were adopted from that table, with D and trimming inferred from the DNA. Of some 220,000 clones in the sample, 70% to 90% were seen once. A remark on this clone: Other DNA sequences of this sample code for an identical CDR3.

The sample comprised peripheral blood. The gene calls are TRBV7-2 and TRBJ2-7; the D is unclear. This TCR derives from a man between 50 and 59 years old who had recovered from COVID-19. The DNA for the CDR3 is TGTGCCAGCAGCTTATCTAGGTACGAGCAGTACTTC. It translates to CASSLSRYEQYF.